Given below is one TCR beta chain in context. Its antigen is still unknown. Per-base qualities were not stored, and no clone one base away is much larger. This sample stems from a study of beta chain features in type 1 diabetes (dated by TCRdb to 2016 to 2019). For context, the study as a whole: Mean age, gender distribution, total cell number and subset yield were not different between patients and healthy donors. A total of under 140,000,000 sorted cells were examined across all samples, and the number of cells per subset was strongly correlated with RNA yield. The study compared the TCRB repertoires of sorted circulating CD4+ T cell subsets in recently diagnosed type 1 diabetes patients with those in matched healthy donors. Whereas all 28 donors provided naive and central memory subsets, regulatory and stem cell-like memory subsets were isolated from just 8 patients and roughly eight healthy donors. Beyond this particular receptor, the publication reports: The naive, central memory and regulatory TCRB repertoires appeared to resemble one another more closely among patients than among healthy donors. A moderate but significant shortening of TCRB CDR3 length was observed in type 1 diabetes patients in all four CD4+ subsets. Because the HLA sub-analyses included only small numbers of individuals, any influence of HLA type on TCRB rearrangement was left unresolved. Sequencing cDNA rather than genomic DNA could over-represent highly expressing activated cells, although activation and CD3 levels did not differ between groups. Shorter templates might be favored by PCR, yet because patient and control samples were amplified and corrected together, any such skew would affect both groups equally. Fewer insertions and more nucleotide deletions at VDJ recombination sites were observed in patients with type 1 diabetes, implying thymic rearrangement abnormalities.

From its cysteine to its phenylalanine, the CDR3 spans 12 amino acids. CDR3 DNA only is kept here, 36 bases in frame from base 1. Looking up the germline V gene yields CDR1 SQVTM and CDR2 ANQGSEA. V is reduced by 4 bases and J by 7 bases, leaving a spacing of 11 bases between them. From each donor, a single peripheral blood sample of about 120 mL on average was drawn into heparinised tubes. Using a panel that included CD45RO, CCR7, CD25, CD127, CD95 and CD27, naive, central memory, regulatory and stem cell-like memory CD4+ T cells were sorted on a BD FACSAria II. A purity above 95% was achieved for all sorted populations. Right away, PBMCs were isolated by Lymphoprep density gradient centrifugation and were stained directly, with no culture step. Samples were stained and sorted in pairs, with one healthy donor and one patient per experiment, so that batch effects were minimized. The entire amount of isolated RNA was reverse transcribed using the High Capacity cDNA Reverse Transcription Kit, so the sequenced TCRB transcripts were expressed ones. Deep immunoSEQ sequencing was performed on naive, central memory and regulatory T cell samples, with an average of roughly 3.3 million total reads per sample. After sorted cells were lysed in RLT buffer, RNA was extracted with DNase-treated RNeasy Micro or Mini kits, with the choice depending on cell number. Each cell subset was processed separately to prevent cross-contamination, with patient and healthy donor samples processed together. Using the immunoSEQ multiplex PCR, TCRB sequences were amplified from cDNA into 87-bp fragments spanning the CDR3 region. Amplicons were sequenced on the Illumina HiSeq platform. On the authors' methods: PCR bias was computationally corrected using synthetic template baselines, reads within Hamming distance 2 were collapsed, and singletons that could not be merged were discarded. Reads were aligned to IMGT to assign V, D and J genes, CDR3 length, and insertions or deletions at six rearrangement sites. Within each subset, clonotype counts were normalized to sorted cell number, after which true diversity and Gini coefficients were computed with the tcR R package. The overlap coefficient, calculated on TCRB nucleotide sequences, was used to quantify repertoire sharing. TCRdb took over this immuneACCESS table, retaining in-frame rearrangements with V and J assigned. Such tables are incomplete; in checked studies, under half of the missing clones stem from an unresolved V gene, and the remainder is unexplained. Clonal size and the V and J genes are those of that table, whereas D and trimming came from the DNA. Across this sample there are about 180,000 clones, with roughly an eighth seen only once. Of the sample, 0.55% to 0.8% falls within the top ten clones.

This receptor was obtained from a woman under 30 in good health. The rearrangement combines TRBV29-1 with TRBJ1-5, with no D gene named confidently. Sequenced sample: central memory CD4+ T cells from blood. The CDR3 loop reads CSVGSPGQPQHF. The nucleotide sequence is TGCAGCGTTGGTTCCCCGGGACAGCCCCAGCATTTT.